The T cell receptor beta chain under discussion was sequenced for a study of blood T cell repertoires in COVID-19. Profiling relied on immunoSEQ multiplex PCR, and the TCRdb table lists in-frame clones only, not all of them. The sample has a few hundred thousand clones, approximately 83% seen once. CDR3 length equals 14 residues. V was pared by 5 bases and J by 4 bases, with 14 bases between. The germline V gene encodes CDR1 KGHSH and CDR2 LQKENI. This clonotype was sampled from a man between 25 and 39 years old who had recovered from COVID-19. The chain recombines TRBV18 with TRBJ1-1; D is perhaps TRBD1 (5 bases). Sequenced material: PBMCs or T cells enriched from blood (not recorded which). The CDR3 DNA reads TGTGCCAGCTCATCGGCGCAGGGAACCACTGAAGCTTTCTTT. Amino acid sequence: CASSSAQGTTEAFF.